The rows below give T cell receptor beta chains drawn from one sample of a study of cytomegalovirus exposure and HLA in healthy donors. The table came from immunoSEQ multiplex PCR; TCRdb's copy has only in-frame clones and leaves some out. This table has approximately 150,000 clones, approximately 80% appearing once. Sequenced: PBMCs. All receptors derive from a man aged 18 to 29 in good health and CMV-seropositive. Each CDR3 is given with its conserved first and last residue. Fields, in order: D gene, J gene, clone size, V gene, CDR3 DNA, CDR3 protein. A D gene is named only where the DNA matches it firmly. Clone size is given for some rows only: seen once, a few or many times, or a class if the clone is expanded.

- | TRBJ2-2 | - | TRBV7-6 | TGTGCCAGCAGCCAGCGGAGGGATAGCGGCACCGGGGAGCTGTTTTTT | CASSQRRDSGTGELFF
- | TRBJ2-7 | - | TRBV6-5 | TGTGCCAGCAGTTCGCGGGACGCCTACGAGCAGTACTTC | CASSSRDAYEQYF
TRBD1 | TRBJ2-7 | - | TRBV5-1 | TGCGCCAGCAGCGTGGGACAGGGGTGGTACGAGCAGTACTTC | CASSVGQGWYEQYF
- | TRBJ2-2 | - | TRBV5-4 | TGTGCCAGCAGCTTGGGACGGGAGAACACCGGGGAGCTGTTTTTT | CASSLGRENTGELFF
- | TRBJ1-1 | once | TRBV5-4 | TGTGCCAGCAGCTTGGCGGGGTTTAACACTGAAGCTTTCTTT | CASSLAGFNTEAFF
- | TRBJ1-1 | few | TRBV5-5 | TGTGCCAGCAGCTTGGCCGAGAGCATGAACACTGAAGCTTTCTTT | CASSLAESMNTEAFF
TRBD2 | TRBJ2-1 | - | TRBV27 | TGTGCCAGCAGTTTACTAGCGGGAGGTTCTCGGGAGCAGTTCTTC | CASSLLAGGSREQFF
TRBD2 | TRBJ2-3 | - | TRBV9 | TGTGCCAGCAGCGTAGGCGGGACTAGTGAGTATACGCAGTATTTT | CASSVGGTSEYTQYF
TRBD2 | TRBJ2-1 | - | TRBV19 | TGTGCCAGTAGTATTGGACTAGCGGGAGTAAATGAGCAGTTCTTC | CASSIGLAGVNEQFF
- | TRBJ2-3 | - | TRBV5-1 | TGCGCCAGCAGCTTGGCACCCGGGGGCGGGAGAGTAGATACGCAGTATTTT | CASSLAPGGGRVDTQYF
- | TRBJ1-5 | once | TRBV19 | TGTGCCAGTAGTACCTCAGGGAATCAGCCCCAGCATTTT | CASSTSGNQPQHF
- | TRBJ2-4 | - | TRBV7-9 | TGTGCCAGCAGCTTAGAGCAGGCCATTCAGTACTTC | CASSLEQAIQYF
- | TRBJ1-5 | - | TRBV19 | TGTGCCAGTAGTATATACAGCGGGGTCAATCAGCCCCAGCATTTT | CASSIYSGVNQPQHF
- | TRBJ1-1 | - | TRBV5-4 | TGTGCCAGCAGCCGGGACGGGGGGGTCGGCACTGAAGCTTTCTTT | CASSRDGGVGTEAFF
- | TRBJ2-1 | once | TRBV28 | TGTGCCAGCAGTGCTGTGATAGCTGGCTCCTACAATGAGCAGTTCTTC | CASSAVIAGSYNEQFF
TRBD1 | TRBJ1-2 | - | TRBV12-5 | TGTGCTAGTGGTTTCCCCGCGGGACAGGGAAACTATGGCTACACCTTC | CASGFPAGQGNYGYTF
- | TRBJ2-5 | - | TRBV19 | TGTGCCAGTAGTCCTACAGGGAGGGGAGAGACCCAGTACTTC | CASSPTGRGETQYF
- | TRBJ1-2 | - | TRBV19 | TGTGCCAGTAGTATAGTCGGGGAGTATGGCTACACCTTC | CASSIVGEYGYTF
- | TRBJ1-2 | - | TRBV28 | TGTGCCAGCAGTCGGTCAGGGAAAGGGGCCCTGAACGGCTACACCTTC | CASSRSGKGALNGYTF
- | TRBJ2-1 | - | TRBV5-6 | TGTGCCAGCAGCTTGCAGGGAGTGGGGGCCGCCTACAATGAGCAGTTCTTC | CASSLQGVGAAYNEQFF
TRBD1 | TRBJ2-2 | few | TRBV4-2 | TGTGCCAGCAGCTCCGGGACAGGGGACACCGGGGAGCTGTTTTTT | CASSSGTGDTGELFF
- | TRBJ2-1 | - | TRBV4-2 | TGTGCCAGCAGCCAAGAGCACGGGATTTCGGGAGCCCACCCCAATGAGCAGTTCTTC | CASSQEHGISGAHPNEQFF
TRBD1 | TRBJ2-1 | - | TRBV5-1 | TGCGCCAGCAGCTTTCAGGGGGTGAGAAATGAGCAGTTCTTC | CASSFQGVRNEQFF
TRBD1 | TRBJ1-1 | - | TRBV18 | TGTGCCAGCTCTCCCAACAGGGGGAACACTGAAGCTTTCTTT | CASSPNRGNTEAFF
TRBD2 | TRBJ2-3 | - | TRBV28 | TGTGCCAGCAGTTCCCCCGGACTAGCGGGGGACACAGATACGCAGTATTTT | CASSSPGLAGDTDTQYF
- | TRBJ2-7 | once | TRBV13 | TGTGCCAGCAGCATACGGACTATCTACGAGCAGTACTTC | CASSIRTIYEQYF
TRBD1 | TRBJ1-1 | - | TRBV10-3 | TGTGCCATCAGTGAGCGGGACAGGGGGATGAACACTGAAGCTTTCTTT | CAISERDRGMNTEAFF
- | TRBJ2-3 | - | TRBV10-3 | TGTGCCATAATGCCAGGGGGCACAGATACGCAGTATTTT | CAIMPGGTDTQYF
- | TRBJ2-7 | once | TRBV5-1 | TGCGCCAGCAGCTCTTGGGGCCCATCCTACGAGCAGTACTTC | CASSSWGPSYEQYF
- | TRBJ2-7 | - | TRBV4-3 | TGCGCCAGCAGCCAAGATTGGGGCGCCAGCACAGCCTACGAGCAGTACTTC | CASSQDWGASTAYEQYF
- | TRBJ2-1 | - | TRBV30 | TGTGCCTGGAGTGTCCCCTTCACCCAACTATACAATGAGCAGTTCTTC | CAWSVPFTQLYNEQFF
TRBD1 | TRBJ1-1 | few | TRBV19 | TGTGCCAGTAGTCTAGAGGGGGCTGGCACTGAAGCTTTCTTT | CASSLEGAGTEAFF
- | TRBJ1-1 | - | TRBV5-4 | TGTGCCAGCAGCTTACCGGGGAACACTGAAGCTTTCTTT | CASSLPGNTEAFF
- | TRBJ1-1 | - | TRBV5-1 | TGCGCCAGCAGCCTTTTGACAGGAAACACTGAAGCTTTCTTT | CASSLLTGNTEAFF
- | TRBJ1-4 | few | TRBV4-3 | TGCGCCAGCAGCCAATCAACAGGGCTTGAAAAACTGTTTTTT | CASSQSTGLEKLFF
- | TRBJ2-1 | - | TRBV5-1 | TGCGCCAGCAGCTTGGTGGGACACAGTACTAACAATGAGCAGTTCTTC | CASSLVGHSTNNEQFF
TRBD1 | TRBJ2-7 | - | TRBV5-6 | TGTGCCAGCAGCTTGAACCGGGACAGACTGTACGAGCAGTACTTC | CASSLNRDRLYEQYF
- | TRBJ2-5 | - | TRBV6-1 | TGTGCCAGCAGTGAGACTAGTGGGGATCAAGAGACCCAGTACTTC | CASSETSGDQETQYF
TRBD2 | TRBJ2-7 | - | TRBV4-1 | TGCGCCAGCAGCCAAGGTTTTAGCGGGAGGGCCTACGAGCAGTACTTC | CASSQGFSGRAYEQYF
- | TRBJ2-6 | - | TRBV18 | TGTGCCAGCTCACCAGGCGGGGCCAACGTCCTGACTTTC | CASSPGGANVLTF